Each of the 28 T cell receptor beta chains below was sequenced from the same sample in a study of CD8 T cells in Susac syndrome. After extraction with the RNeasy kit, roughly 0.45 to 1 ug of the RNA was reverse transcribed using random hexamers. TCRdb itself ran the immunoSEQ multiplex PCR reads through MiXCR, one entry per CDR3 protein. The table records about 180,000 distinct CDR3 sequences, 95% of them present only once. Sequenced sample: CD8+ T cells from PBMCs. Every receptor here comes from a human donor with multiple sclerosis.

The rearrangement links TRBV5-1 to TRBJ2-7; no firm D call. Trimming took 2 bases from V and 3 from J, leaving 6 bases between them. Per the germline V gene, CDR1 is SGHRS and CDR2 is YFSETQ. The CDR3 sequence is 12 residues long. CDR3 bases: TGCGCCAGCAGCTTTCAAAACTACGAGCAGTACTTC. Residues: CASSFQNYEQYF.

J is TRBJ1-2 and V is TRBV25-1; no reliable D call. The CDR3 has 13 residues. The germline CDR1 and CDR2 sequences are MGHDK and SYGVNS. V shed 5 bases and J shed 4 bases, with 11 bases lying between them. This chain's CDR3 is CASSTAPAYGYTF. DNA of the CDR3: TGTGCCAGCAGTACTGCGCCAGCCTATGGCTACACCTTC.

The CDR3 DNA reads as TGTGCCAGCAGCTTGGGACAGGGCGACTACGAGCAGTACTTC. Protein product: CASSLGQGDYEQYF. This chain joins TRBV3-1 and TRBJ2-7; 9 bases match TRBD1. This CDR3 has 14 amino acids. V dropped 5 bases and J dropped 3; count of bases not matched to a gene: 5. CDR1 and CDR2 (germline): LGHDT, YNNKEL (reference sequence).

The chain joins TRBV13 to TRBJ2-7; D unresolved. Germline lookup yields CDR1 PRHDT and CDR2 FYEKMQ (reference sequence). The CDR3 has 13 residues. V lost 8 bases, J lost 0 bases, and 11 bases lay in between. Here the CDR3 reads CASGPPTSYEQYF. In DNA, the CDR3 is TGTGCCAGCGGGCCCCCGACCTCCTACGAGCAGTACTTC.

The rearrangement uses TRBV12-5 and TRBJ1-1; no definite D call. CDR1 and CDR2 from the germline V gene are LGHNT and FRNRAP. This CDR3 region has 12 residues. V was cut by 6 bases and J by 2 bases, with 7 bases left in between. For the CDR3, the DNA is TGTGCTAGTGGCCCGACAAACACTGAAGCTTTCTTT. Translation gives CASGPTNTEAFF.

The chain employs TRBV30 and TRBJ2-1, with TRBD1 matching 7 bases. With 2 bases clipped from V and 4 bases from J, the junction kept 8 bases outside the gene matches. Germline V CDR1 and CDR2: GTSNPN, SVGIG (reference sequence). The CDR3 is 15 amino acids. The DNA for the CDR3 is TGTGCCTGGAGTTCAGGGGACAGCAATTACAATGAGCAGTTCTTC. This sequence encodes CAWSSGDSNYNEQFF.

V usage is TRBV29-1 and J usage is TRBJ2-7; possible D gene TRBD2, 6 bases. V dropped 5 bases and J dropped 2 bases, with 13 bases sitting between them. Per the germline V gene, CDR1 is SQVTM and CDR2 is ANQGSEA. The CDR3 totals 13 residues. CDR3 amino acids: CSVRLADTYEQYF. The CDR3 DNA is TGCAGCGTTCGCTTAGCGGATACCTACGAGCAGTACTTC.

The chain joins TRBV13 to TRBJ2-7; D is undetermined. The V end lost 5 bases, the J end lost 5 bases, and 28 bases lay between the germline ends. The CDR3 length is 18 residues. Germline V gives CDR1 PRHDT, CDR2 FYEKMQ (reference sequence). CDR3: CASSTTPPGRGYSHEQYF. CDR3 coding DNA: TGTGCCAGCAGCACGACACCCCCCGGGCGTGGATATTCCCACGAGCAGTACTTC.

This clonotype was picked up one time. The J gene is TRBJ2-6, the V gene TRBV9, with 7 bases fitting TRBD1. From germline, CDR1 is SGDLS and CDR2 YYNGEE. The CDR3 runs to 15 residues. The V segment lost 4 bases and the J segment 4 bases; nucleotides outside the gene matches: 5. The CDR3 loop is CASSPGQEGANVLTF. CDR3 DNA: TGTGCCAGCAGCCCCGGACAGGAAGGGGCCAACGTCCTGACTTTC.

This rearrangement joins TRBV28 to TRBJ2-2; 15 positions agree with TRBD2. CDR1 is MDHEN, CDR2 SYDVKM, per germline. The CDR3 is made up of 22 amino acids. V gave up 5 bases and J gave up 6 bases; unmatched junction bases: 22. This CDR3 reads CASSANRTSGRALSGGPGELFF. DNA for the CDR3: TGTGCCAGCAGTGCAAACCGGACTAGCGGGAGGGCTTTGTCTGGCGGGCCCGGGGAGCTGTTTTTT.

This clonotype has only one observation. CDR3 sequence reads: CSARNYSGGGFGYTF. CDR3 DNA sequence: TGCAGCGCCCGGAACTACAGCGGGGGCGGTTTCGGCTACACCTTC. This sequence joins TRBV29-1 and TRBJ1-2; weak D call: TRBD1 (6 bases). The length of the CDR3 is 15 residues. Germline CDR1 and CDR2: SQVTM and ANQGSEA. Trimming removed 7 bases from V and 8 bases from J, with 26 bases in between.

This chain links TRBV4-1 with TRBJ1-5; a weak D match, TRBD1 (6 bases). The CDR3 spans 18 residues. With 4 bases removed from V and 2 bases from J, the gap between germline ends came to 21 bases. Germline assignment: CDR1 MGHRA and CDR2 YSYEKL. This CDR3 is CASSLQGGPGFGNQPQHF. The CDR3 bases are TGCGCCAGCAGCCTCCAAGGGGGGCCCGGTTTTGGCAATCAGCCCCAGCATTTT.

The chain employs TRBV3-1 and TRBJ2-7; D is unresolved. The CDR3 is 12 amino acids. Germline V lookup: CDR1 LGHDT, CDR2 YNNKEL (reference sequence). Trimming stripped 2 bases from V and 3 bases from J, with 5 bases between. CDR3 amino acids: CASSQSYYEQYF. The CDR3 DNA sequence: TGTGCCAGCAGCCAAAGCTACTACGAGCAGTACTTC.

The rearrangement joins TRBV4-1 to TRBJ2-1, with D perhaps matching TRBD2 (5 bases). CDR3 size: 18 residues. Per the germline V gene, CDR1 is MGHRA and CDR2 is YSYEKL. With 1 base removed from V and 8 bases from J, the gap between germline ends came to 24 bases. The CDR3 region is CASSQVELGGYSGDEQFF. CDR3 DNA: TGCGCCAGCAGCCAAGTGGAGTTGGGCGGGTACTCTGGGGATGAGCAGTTCTTC.

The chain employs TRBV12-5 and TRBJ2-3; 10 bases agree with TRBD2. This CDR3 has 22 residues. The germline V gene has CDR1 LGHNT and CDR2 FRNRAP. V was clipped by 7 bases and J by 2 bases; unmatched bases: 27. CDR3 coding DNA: TGTGCTAGTGCTCCAGGCCTGACAGCGCCTGATAGCGGGAGGCCCTTCACAGATACGCAGTATTTT. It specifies CASAPGLTAPDSGRPFTDTQYF.

The CDR3 DNA follows: TGTGCCAGCAGCCCCTTGGACAGGTCCACTGAAGCTTTCTTT. Its protein product is CASSPLDRSTEAFF. V and J are TRBV7-6 and TRBJ1-1, with 7 bases identical to TRBD1. The CDR3 extends over 14 amino acids. Germline V gives CDR1 SGHVS, CDR2 FNYEAQ. V lost 5 bases and J lost 4; bases outside the gene matches: 7.

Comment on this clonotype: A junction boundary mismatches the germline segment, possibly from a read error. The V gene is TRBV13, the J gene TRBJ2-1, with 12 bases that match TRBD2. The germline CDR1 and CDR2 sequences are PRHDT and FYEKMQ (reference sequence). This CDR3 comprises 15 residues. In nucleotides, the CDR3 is TGTGCCAGCAGCATAGGACTAGCGGGGCGTAATGAGCAGTTCTTC. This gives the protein CASSIGLAGRNEQFF.

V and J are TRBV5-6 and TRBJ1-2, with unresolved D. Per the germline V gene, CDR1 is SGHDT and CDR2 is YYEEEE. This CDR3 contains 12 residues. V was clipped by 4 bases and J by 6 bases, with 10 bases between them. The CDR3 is CASSPQWDGYTF. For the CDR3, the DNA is TGTGCCAGCAGCCCTCAATGGGATGGCTACACCTTC.

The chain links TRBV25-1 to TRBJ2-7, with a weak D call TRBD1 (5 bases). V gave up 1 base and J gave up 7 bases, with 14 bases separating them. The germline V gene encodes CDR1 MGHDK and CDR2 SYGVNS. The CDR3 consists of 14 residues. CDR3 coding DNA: TGTGCCAGCAGTGAATTGTTGGGGCCTGGGGAGCAGTACTTC. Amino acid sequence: CASSELLGPGEQYF.

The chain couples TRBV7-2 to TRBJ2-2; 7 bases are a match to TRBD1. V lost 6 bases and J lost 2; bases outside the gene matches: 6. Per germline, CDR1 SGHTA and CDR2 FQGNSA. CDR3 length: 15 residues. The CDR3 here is CASSRDRDNTGELFF. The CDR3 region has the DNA TGTGCCAGCAGTCGTGACAGGGACAACACCGGGGAGCTGTTTTTT.

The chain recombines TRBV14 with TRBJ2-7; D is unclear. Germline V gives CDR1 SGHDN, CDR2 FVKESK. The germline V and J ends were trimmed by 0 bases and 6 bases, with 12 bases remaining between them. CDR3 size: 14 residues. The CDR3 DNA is TGTGCCAGCAGCCAAGATATCAGTTCTCTCGAGCAGTACTTC. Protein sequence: CASSQDISSLEQYF. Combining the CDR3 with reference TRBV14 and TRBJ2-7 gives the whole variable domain EAGVTQFPSHSVIEKGQTVTLRCDPISGHDNLYWYRRVMGKEIKFLLHFVKESKQDESGMPNNRFLAERTGGTYSTLKVQPAELEDSGVYFCASSQDISSLEQYFGPGTRLTVT.

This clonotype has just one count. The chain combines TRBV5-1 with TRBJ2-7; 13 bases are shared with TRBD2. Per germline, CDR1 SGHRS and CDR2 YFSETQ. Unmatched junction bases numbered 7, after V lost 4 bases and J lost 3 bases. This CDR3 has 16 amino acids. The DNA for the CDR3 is TGCGCCAGCAGCCCGGGACTAGCGGGACTAAACTACGAGCAGTACTTC. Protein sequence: CASSPGLAGLNYEQYF.

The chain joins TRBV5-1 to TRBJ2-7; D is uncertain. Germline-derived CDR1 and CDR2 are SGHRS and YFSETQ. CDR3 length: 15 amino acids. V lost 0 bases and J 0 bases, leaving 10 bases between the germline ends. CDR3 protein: CASSLEFSPSYEQYF. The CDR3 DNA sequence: TGCGCCAGCAGCTTGGAGTTCAGCCCCTCCTACGAGCAGTACTTC. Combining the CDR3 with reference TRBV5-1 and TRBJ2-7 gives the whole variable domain KAGVTQTPRYLIKTRGQQVTLSCSPISGHRSVSWYQQTPGQGLQFLFEYFSETQRNKGNFPGRFSGRQFSNSRSEMNVSTLELGDSALYLCASSLEFSPSYEQYFGPGTRLTVT.

CDR3 in amino acids: CASSPGPSGGELFF. DNA for the CDR3: TGCGCCAGCAGCCCGGGACCATCCGGAGGGGAGCTGTTTTTT. This chain uses TRBV5-1 with TRBJ2-2; D may be TRBD1 or TRBD2 (5 bases each). The germline V gene has CDR1 SGHRS and CDR2 YFSETQ. V shed 4 bases and J shed 8 bases, with 15 bases lying between them. The CDR3 length is 14 residues.

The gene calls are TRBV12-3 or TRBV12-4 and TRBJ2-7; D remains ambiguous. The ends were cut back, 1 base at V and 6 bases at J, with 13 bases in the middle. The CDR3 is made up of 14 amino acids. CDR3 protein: CASSLEGRAGEQYF. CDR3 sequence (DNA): TGTGCCAGCAGTTTAGAGGGAAGAGCCGGCGAGCAGTACTTC.

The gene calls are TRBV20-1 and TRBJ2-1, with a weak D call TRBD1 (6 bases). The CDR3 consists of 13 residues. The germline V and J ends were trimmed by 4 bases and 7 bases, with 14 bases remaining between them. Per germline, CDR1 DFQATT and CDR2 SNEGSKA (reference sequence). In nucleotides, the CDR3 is TGCAGTGCTAAGGGGGAGTTTCAAAATGAGCAGTTCTTC. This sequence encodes CSAKGEFQNEQFF.

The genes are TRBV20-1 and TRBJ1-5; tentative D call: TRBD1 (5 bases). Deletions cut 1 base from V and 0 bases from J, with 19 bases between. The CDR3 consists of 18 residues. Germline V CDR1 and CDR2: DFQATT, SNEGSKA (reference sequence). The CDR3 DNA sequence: TGCAGTGCTAGAGCACCATATCGGAGGGGAAATAGCAATCAGCCCCAGCATTTT. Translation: CSARAPYRRGNSNQPQHF.

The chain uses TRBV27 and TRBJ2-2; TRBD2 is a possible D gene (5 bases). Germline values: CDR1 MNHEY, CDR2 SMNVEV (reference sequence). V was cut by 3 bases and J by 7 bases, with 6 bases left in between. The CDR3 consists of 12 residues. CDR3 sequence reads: CASSFGVGELFF. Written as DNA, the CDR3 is TGTGCCAGCAGTTTCGGGGTCGGGGAGCTGTTTTTT.